This is a list of T cell receptor beta chains from one sample in a study of T cell responses to AZD1222 COVID-19 vaccine. TCRdb keeps only in-frame clones here, not all; method: immunoSEQ multiplex PCR. The table shows about 140,000 clones, with just under 95% occurring only once. The specimen comprised peripheral blood, sampled 28 days after the second AZD1222 dose. The receptors were sampled from an adult who received the AZD1222 COVID-19 vaccine. CDR3s include the opening cysteine and the closing phenylalanine or tryptophan. A D gene is named only where the DNA matches it firmly. The size field is filled for only some rows; it gives once, few, many or a size class.

abundance	j_gene	d_gene	v_gene	CDR3aa	CDR3nt
-	TRBJ2-7	-	TRBV23-1	CASSQYCSTYEQYF	TGCGCCAGCAGTCAATATTGCAGCACCTACGAGCAGTACTTC
-	TRBJ2-3	-	TRBV5-1	CASSDQGGTDTQYF	TGCGCCAGCAGCGATCAAGGGGGCACAGATACGCAGTATTTT
-	TRBJ2-7	-	TRBV7-9	CASIPWGGQGIYEQYF	TGTGCCAGCATCCCTTGGGGCGGGCAGGGGATCTACGAGCAGTACTTC
-	TRBJ1-1	-	TRBV5-5	CASSLDQGWPYPMNTEAFF	TGTGCCAGCAGCTTGGACCAGGGGTGGCCTTATCCTATGAACACTGAAGCTTTCTTT
-	TRBJ2-1	TRBD2	TRBV4-2	CASSQTAGGYNEQFF	TGTGCCAGCAGCCAAACAGCGGGGGGTTACAATGAGCAGTTCTTC
once	TRBJ1-2	-	TRBV6-1	CASSELSGSDGYTF	TGTGCCAGCAGTGAACTATCAGGGTCAGACGGCTACACCTTC
few	TRBJ1-6	-	TRBV18	CASSPGGRAYNSPLHF	TGTGCCAGCTCACCAGGAGGCAGGGCTTATAATTCACCCCTCCACTTT
-	TRBJ1-5	-	TRBV19	CASNRVVGGNQPQHF	TGTGCCAGTAACCGGGTAGTAGGGGGCAATCAGCCCCAGCATTTT
-	TRBJ1-2	-	TRBV19	CASKDGTDYYGYTF	TGTGCCAGTAAGGATGGGACGGACTACTATGGCTACACCTTC
-	TRBJ2-1	TRBD1	TRBV5-4	CASSLGGGAYNEQFF	TGTGCCAGCAGCTTGGGAGGGGGCGCCTACAATGAGCAGTTCTTC
-	TRBJ2-7	-	TRBV11-2	CASSLEGGLEQYF	TGTGCCAGCAGCTTAGAGGGGGGGCTGGAGCAGTACTTC
-	TRBJ1-2	-	TRBV5-4	CASSFVRGESYTF	TGTGCCAGCAGCTTCGTCAGGGGTGAGAGCTACACCTTC
-	TRBJ1-2	-	TRBV12-3/TRBV12-4	CASSPRGTYGYTF	TGTGCCAGCAGCCCCCGGGGGACCTATGGCTACACCTTC
-	TRBJ2-7	-	TRBV7-9	CASSSQRTVSSYEQYF	TGTGCCAGCAGCTCCCAACGGACCGTCAGCTCCTACGAGCAGTACTTC
-	TRBJ2-1	-	TRBV5-1	CASSLLPLLDSYNEQFF	TGCGCCAGCAGCTTGCTTCCACTGCTAGATTCCTACAATGAGCAGTTCTTC
-	TRBJ2-3	-	TRBV4-2	CASSQDEGLTDTQYF	TGTGCCAGCAGCCAAGATGAAGGCCTCACAGATACGCAGTATTTT
-	TRBJ2-1	-	TRBV5-8	CASSHKGDEQFF	TGTGCCAGCAGTCACAAGGGGGATGAGCAGTTCTTC
-	TRBJ1-6	TRBD1	TRBV7-6	CASSLVGTGESPLHF	TGTGCCAGCAGCTTAGTGGGGACAGGGGAATCACCCCTCCACTTT
-	TRBJ1-4	-	TRBV7-9	CASSPPLEKLFF	TGTGCCAGCAGCCCCCCCCTCGAAAAACTGTTTTTT
-	TRBJ2-3	-	TRBV6-2/TRBV6-3	CASSSHSKGTRDTQYF	TGTGCCAGCAGTTCCCATTCAAAGGGGACAAGAGATACGCAGTATTTT
-	TRBJ2-3	-	TRBV5-1	CASSSRGGTDTQYF	TGCGCCAGCAGCTCGAGGGGGGGCACAGATACGCAGTATTTT
-	TRBJ1-5	TRBD1	TRBV10-3	CAIRQGVQGNQPQHF	TGTGCCATCAGACAGGGGGTGCAGGGCAATCAGCCCCAGCATTTT
few	TRBJ2-5	TRBD2	TRBV6-4	CASSPTSGGQETQYF	TGTGCCAGCAGTCCGACTAGCGGGGGGCAAGAGACCCAGTACTTC
-	TRBJ1-2	-	TRBV29-1	CSVEDQSRDGYTF	TGCAGCGTTGAAGATCAGAGCAGGGATGGCTACACCTTC
-	TRBJ1-1	-	TRBV7-2	CASRATANTEAFF	TGTGCCAGCAGAGCGACAGCCAACACTGAAGCTTTCTTT
-	TRBJ1-1	-	TRBV21-1	CASKSGAGTEAFF	TGTGCCAGCAAGTCAGGGGCTGGGACTGAAGCTTTCTTT